Following are 30 T cell receptor beta chains from one sample sequenced in a study of shared clonotypes between healthy human individuals. The table came from immunoSEQ multiplex PCR; TCRdb's copy has only in-frame clones and leaves some out. This table holds about 600,000 clones, roughly 97% found once. Specimen: naive CD4+ T cells sorted from blood. Indicated subset: CD45RA+ positively selected. Receptor source: a woman in her 30s in good health.

The chain combines TRBV7-9 with TRBJ1-1; no definite D call. Germline loops: CDR1 SEHNR, CDR2 FQNEAQ (reference sequence). The CDR3 spans 16 residues. V lost 2 bases and J lost 0, with 13 bases in between. Written as DNA, the CDR3 is TGTGCCAGCAGCTTAATCAGTACCGGCATGAACACTGAAGCTTTCTTT. This gives the protein CASSLISTGMNTEAFF.

The J gene is TRBJ2-7, the V gene TRBV27, with 11 bases aligning to TRBD2. The ends lost 5 bases at V and 2 bases at J; junction bases unmatched: 5. The CDR3 spans 15 residues. Germline loops: CDR1 MNHEY, CDR2 SMNVEV (reference sequence). The CDR3 DNA is TGTGCCAGCAGTCAACTAGCGGGAGAACCCTACGAGCAGTACTTC. Translated: CASSQLAGEPYEQYF.

This chain joins TRBV7-6 and TRBJ2-5; 10 bases match TRBD2. The J call is in doubt because the DNA end fits TRBJ2-7 better. From germline, CDR1 is SGHVS and CDR2 FNYEAQ. The CDR3 totals 17 residues. DNA for the CDR3: TGTGCCAGCAGCTTAGAGCCCCTTAGCGGGAGGTACTACGAGCAGTACTTC. It encodes CASSLEPLSGRYYEQYF.

The V call is TRBV7-3, the J call TRBJ1-1; TRBD1 aligns across 9 bases. This CDR3 has 15 amino acids. With 5 bases clipped from V and 1 base from J, the junction kept 5 bases outside the gene matches. Per the germline V gene, CDR1 is SGHTA and CDR2 is FQGTGA. The CDR3 spells CASSPEGQGNTEAFF. The CDR3 DNA sequence: TGTGCCAGCAGCCCAGAGGGACAGGGGAACACTGAAGCTTTCTTT.

The chain combines TRBV6-5 with TRBJ2-7; D is unclear. CDR1 is MNHEY, CDR2 SVGAGI, per germline. The germline V and J ends were trimmed by 0 bases and 6 bases, with 18 bases remaining between them. The CDR3 runs 16 residues. The CDR3 loop is CASSYSPQRDPIEQYF. In nucleotides, the CDR3 is TGTGCCAGCAGTTACTCTCCCCAGCGAGACCCCATCGAGCAGTACTTC.

V gene TRBV27 combines with J gene TRBJ2-5; 7 bases fit TRBD1. The CDR3 runs to 14 residues. V was clipped by 4 bases and J by 3 bases; unmatched bases: 5. Germline CDR1 reads MNHEY; CDR2 reads SMNVEV (reference sequence). The CDR3 DNA reads TGTGCCAGCAGTTCCTCAGGGGGTAAAGAGACCCAGTACTTC. Residues: CASSSSGGKETQYF.

The V gene is TRBV11-2, the J gene TRBJ1-5; D gene unclear. This CDR3 has 12 amino acids. V was trimmed by 3 bases and J by 7 bases, leaving 7 bases between them. CDR1 and CDR2 (germline): SGHAT, FQNNGV. The CDR3 region has the DNA TGTGCCAGCAGCTTCAGGAACCAGCCCCAGCATTTT. Translation: CASSFRNQPQHF.

This clone occurred once. The chain employs TRBV19 and TRBJ1-3; 8 nucleotides align to TRBD1. Germline lookup yields CDR1 LNHDA and CDR2 SQIVND (reference sequence). J gave up 3 bases and V 4 bases, and 5 bases lay outside the gene matches. This CDR3 region has 15 residues. CDR3 region: CASSTTGGYGNTIYF. The CDR3 DNA reads as TGTGCCAGTAGTACAACAGGGGGTTATGGAAACACCATATATTTT.

The V call is TRBV15, the J call TRBJ2-3; 7 positions agree with TRBD1. The junction had 8 bases not matched to a gene; V was cut back by 3 bases and J by 5 bases. CDR1 is LNHNV, CDR2 YYDKDF, per germline (reference sequence). This CDR3 has 15 residues. The CDR3: CATSRGQTWLDTQYF. Here the CDR3 DNA reads TGTGCCACCAGCAGGGGACAGACGTGGCTAGATACGCAGTATTTT.

CDR3 in amino acids: CASSQSRDRGNNEKLFF. The DNA for the CDR3 is TGCGCCAGCAGCCAGTCCCGGGACAGGGGAAATAATGAAAAACTGTTTTTT. The V and J genes are TRBV5-1 and TRBJ1-4, with TRBD1 matching over 10 bases. The CDR3 has 17 amino acids. Trimming at V came to 4 bases and at J to 4 bases, leaving 10 bases not matched to a gene. Germline CDR1 reads SGHRS; CDR2 reads YFSETQ.

This sequence joins TRBV4-2 and TRBJ2-5; D unresolved. CDR1 LGHNA and CDR2 YNFKEQ come from the germline V gene. This CDR3 has 14 residues. V lost 1 base and J lost 5, with 11 bases in between. As DNA, the CDR3 is TGTGCCAGCAGCCAAGGAAAACAGATGGAGACCCAGTACTTC. It yields the protein CASSQGKQMETQYF.

This clone was recorded once. The chain couples TRBV5-4 to TRBJ1-1, with unresolved D. The CDR3 sequence is 13 residues long. The germline V gene encodes CDR1 SGHNT and CDR2 YYREEE (reference sequence). Trimming removed 4 bases at V and 5 bases at J, with 12 bases between. The CDR3 loop is CASSHPTLTEAFF. The CDR3 DNA follows: TGTGCCAGCAGCCACCCGACATTAACTGAAGCTTTCTTT.

This chain links TRBV29-1 with TRBJ2-2, with 9 bases aligning to TRBD2. This CDR3 region has 14 residues. Germline lookup yields CDR1 SQVTM and CDR2 ANQGSEA. The V gene end was trimmed by 6 bases and the J gene end by 5 bases; junction bases not matched to a gene: 7. The CDR3 reads CSVVAGVRTGELFF. CDR3 bases: TGCAGCGTAGTAGCGGGAGTGAGAACCGGGGAGCTGTTTTTT.

The V call is TRBV13, the J call TRBJ2-1, with TRBD2 matching over 8 bases. Trimming took 6 bases from V and 3 from J; bases not matched to a gene: 7. Germline values: CDR1 PRHDT, CDR2 FYEKMQ (reference sequence). The CDR3 is 15 residues long. This CDR3 reads CASSWTSPSYNEQFF. The CDR3 DNA follows: TGTGCCAGCAGTTGGACTAGCCCCAGCTACAATGAGCAGTTCTTC.

The J gene is TRBJ2-7, the V gene TRBV7-9; TRBD1 might be the D (5 bases). This CDR3 comprises 14 residues. Germline V gives CDR1 SEHNR, CDR2 FQNEAQ (reference sequence). V lost 5 bases to trimming and J lost 3 bases, with 14 bases between them. The CDR3 sequence is CASSHKKGYYEQYF. In DNA form, the CDR3 reads TGTGCCAGCAGCCACAAGAAGGGGTACTACGAGCAGTACTTC.

As for this clone: Additional DNA sequences in this sample encode the identical CDR3. This chain connects TRBV5-1 to TRBJ1-3; D may be TRBD1 (5 bases). Trimming left V 0 bases short and J 0 bases short, with 7 bases between. Germline loops: CDR1 SGHRS, CDR2 YFSETQ. CDR3 length equals 15 residues. The CDR3 DNA is TGCGCCAGCAGCTTGGGCGGGGGCTCTGGAAACACCATATATTTT. This codes for CASSLGGGSGNTIYF.

The rearrangement joins TRBV27 to TRBJ2-5, with 12 bases identical to TRBD1. The J call is uncertain, as TRBJ2-7 better fits the DNA end. This CDR3 is 14 amino acids long. Germline lookup yields CDR1 MNHEY and CDR2 SMNVEV (reference sequence). The CDR3 nucleotides read TGTGCCAGCAGTTTACGGGACAGGGGGCTCGAGCAGTACTTC. It translates to CASSLRDRGLEQYF.

The chain uses TRBV11-2 and TRBJ1-5, with D perhaps matching TRBD1 (5 bases). V shed 2 bases and J shed 0 bases, with 20 bases lying between them. The CDR3 runs to 19 residues. Looked up from germline, CDR1 is SGHAT and CDR2 is FQNNGV. The CDR3 DNA reads as TGTGCCAGCAGCTTATCCCGGGACCCTAAGAGTTATAGCAATCAGCCCCAGCATTTT. Residues: CASSLSRDPKSYSNQPQHF.

This chain joins TRBV10-3 and TRBJ2-4; possibly TRBD2 for D (6 bases). Germline values: CDR1 ENHRY, CDR2 SYGVKD. The V end lost 0 bases, the J end lost 0 bases, and 6 bases lay between the germline ends. This CDR3 spans 15 amino acids. This CDR3 reads CAISESGLAKNIQYF. The CDR3 nucleotides are TGTGCCATCAGTGAGTCGGGACTAGCCAAAAACATTCAGTACTTC.

This chain connects TRBV29-1 to TRBJ2-7; 7 bases map to TRBD2. The junction had 4 bases not matched to a gene; V was cut back by 6 bases and J by 2 bases. CDR3 size: 12 residues. Per germline, CDR1 SQVTM and CDR2 ANQGSEA. CDR3 nucleotides: TGCAGCGTCCTCGGGACTACCTACGAGCAGTACTTC. The encoded protein is CSVLGTTYEQYF.

V and J are TRBV5-1 and TRBJ1-2, with D tentatively TRBD1 (5 bases). Trimming removed 5 bases at V and 5 bases at J, with 16 bases between. The CDR3 totals 14 residues. CDR1 is SGHRS, CDR2 YFSETQ, per germline. The CDR3 reads CASSSFRVEYGYTF. CDR3 sequence (DNA): TGCGCCAGCAGTTCCTTCAGGGTTGAATATGGCTACACCTTC. The full variable domain, rest sourced from reference TRBV5-1 and TRBJ1-2, is KAGVTQTPRYLIKTRGQQVTLSCSPISGHRSVSWYQQTPGQGLQFLFEYFSETQRNKGNFPGRFSGRQFSNSRSEMNVSTLELGDSALYLCASSSFRVEYGYTFGSGTRLTVV.

The chain uses TRBV19 and TRBJ2-3, with D tentatively TRBD1 or TRBD2 (6 bases each). Trimming stripped 6 bases from V and 6 bases from J, with 25 bases between. Germline loops: CDR1 LNHDA, CDR2 SQIVND (reference sequence). The CDR3 contains 17 residues. DNA of the CDR3: TGTGCCAGTAGAACCTTCGGGACGAGGGGGGTTAAGGATACGCAGTATTTT. Its protein is CASRTFGTRGVKDTQYF.

The chain is built from TRBV20-1 and TRBJ2-1, with D hard to call. The CDR3 runs to 11 residues. Germline V gene lookup returns CDR1 DFQATT and CDR2 SNEGSKA (reference sequence). Trimming left V 5 bases short and J 4 bases short, with 6 bases between. CDR3 nucleotide sequence: TGCAGTGCTGGCCTGTACAATGAGCAGTTCTTC. Protein sequence: CSAGLYNEQFF.

The CDR3 here is CAWSSGSLAKNIQYF. The CDR3 DNA sequence: TGTGCCTGGAGTTCAGGGTCCCTAGCCAAAAACATTCAGTACTTC. This chain connects TRBV30 to TRBJ2-4, with D possibly matching TRBD1 (5 bases). CDR3 length: 15 residues. Trimming removed 2 bases from V and 0 bases from J, with 11 bases in between. From germline, CDR1 is GTSNPN and CDR2 SVGIG (reference sequence). Looking up the rest from reference TRBV30 and TRBJ2-4 gives the full variable domain: SQTIHQWPATLVQPVGSPLSLECTVEGTSNPNLYWYRQAAGRGLQLLFYSVGIGQISSEVPQNLSASRPQDRQFILSSKKLLLSDSGFYLCAWSSGSLAKNIQYFGAGTRLSVL.

This chain uses TRBV6-5 with TRBJ2-1; D not certain. This CDR3 comprises 14 residues. CDR1 MNHEY and CDR2 SVGAGI come from the germline V gene. Trimming took 0 bases from V and 9 from J, leaving 12 bases between them. This CDR3 reads CASSYSIPAGEQFF. The CDR3 bases are TGTGCCAGCAGTTACTCGATCCCCGCTGGTGAGCAGTTCTTC.

This chain uses TRBV13 with TRBJ2-5; 7 bases line up with TRBD2. The end of the DNA is better explained by TRBJ2-7, so the J call may be wrong. Germline V gene data show CDR1 as PRHDT and CDR2 as FYEKMQ (reference sequence). CDR3 length: 14 residues. The CDR3 is CASSLRRGTYEQYF. CDR3 sequence (DNA): TGTGCCAGCAGCTTACGGCGGGGGACCTACGAGCAGTACTTC.

The chain carries TRBV7-9 and TRBJ1-5, with TRBD1 as a possible D gene (6 bases). V lost 1 base to trimming and J lost 4 bases, with 14 bases between them. The V gene's germline CDR1 is SEHNR and CDR2 FQNEAQ (reference sequence). This CDR3 spans 16 amino acids. This CDR3 is CASSLELTGINQPQHF. CDR3 sequence (DNA): TGTGCCAGCAGCTTAGAACTCACAGGGATAAATCAGCCCCAGCATTTT.

This clone was observed a handful of times. The chain uses TRBV19 and TRBJ2-7; D is possibly TRBD2 (5 bases). CDR3 length equals 13 residues. CDR1 is LNHDA, CDR2 SQIVND, per germline (reference sequence). Trimming removed 10 bases at V and 3 bases at J, with 16 bases between. CDR3 loop: CATSAEAYYEQYF. CDR3 sequence (DNA): TGTGCCACCTCAGCGGAGGCCTACTACGAGCAGTACTTC.

The genes are TRBV2 and TRBJ2-1, with D hard to call. Trimming removed 7 bases at V and 2 bases at J, with 9 bases between. The CDR3 has 13 amino acids. Germline V gene data show CDR1 as SNHLY and CDR2 as FYNNEI. For the CDR3, the DNA is TGTGCCAGCAAGATTAGGACCTACAATGAGCAGTTCTTC. As protein: CASKIRTYNEQFF.

The V and J genes are TRBV28 and TRBJ1-6; D gene unclear. The V end lost 7 bases, the J end lost 10 bases, and 17 bases lay between the germline ends. CDR3 size: 14 residues. Germline V lookup: CDR1 MDHEN, CDR2 SYDVKM. CDR3 nucleotide sequence: TGTGCCAGCAATTACTTGCGTGGGGTATCACCCCTCCACTTT. It is translated as CASNYLRGVSPLHF.